The following is a T cell receptor beta chain sequence with its context. No antigen is known for it. These data come from a study of OX40 agonist ivuxolimab in advanced cancers. The wider study: One hepatocellular carcinoma and a couple of cutaneous melanoma patients partially responded.

Findings and limits, study-wide: With doses of 0.1 to 3.0 mg/kg, CD4+ and CD8+ blood T cells had undergone clonal expansion by week 6.

The data were produced by immunoSEQ multiplex PCR, yet TCRdb's version contains in-frame clones alone and is incomplete. The sample lists about 20,000 clones; around nine tenths were seen once. This clonotype was obtained from an adult with an advanced solid tumor such as melanoma, head and neck, liver or kidney cancer. Sequences were derived from CD4+ or CD8+ T cells sorted from blood, sampled in a trial of the OX40 agonist ivuxolimab.

As DNA, the CDR3 is TGTGCCAGCAGCTTCCCCGGGACAGTCTATGGCTACACCTTC. It encodes CASSFPGTVYGYTF. V is TRBV7-9 and J is TRBJ1-2; 7 bases match TRBD1. V lost 3 bases, J lost 4 bases, and 5 bases stayed unmatched. The germline V gene encodes CDR1 SEHNR and CDR2 FQNEAQ (reference sequence). There are 14 residues in the CDR3. Supplemented by reference TRBV7-9 and TRBJ1-2, the full variable domain reads DTGVSQNPRHKITKRGQNVTFRCDPISEHNRLYWYRQTLGQGPEFLTYFQNEAQLEKSRLLSDRFSAERPKGSFSTLEIQRTEQGDSAMYLCASSFPGTVYGYTFGSGTRLTVV.